Here is one T cell receptor (beta chain) with its context. The entry originates in a study of blood T cell repertoires in COVID-19. Study-level background: T cells, B-cell-depleted T cells, or PBMCs provided the cDNA or gDNA that served as material.

In the original workflow: Using reference gene primer amplification, nucleated cell counts were estimated. Sequencing was performed with immunoSEQ multiplex PCR; in TCRdb, only in-frame clones are kept and a portion is missing. That table is the source of V, J and clone size, and D and trimming were worked out from the DNA. The sample consists of about 250,000 clones, 82% of them appearing once. The sequenced sample was peripheral blood. This clonotype was sampled from a woman of 80 years or more with active or convalescent COVID-19.

Here the CDR3 reads CASSFQGGMNTEAFF. The CDR3, as DNA: TGCGCCAGCAGCTTCCAGGGTGGAATGAACACTGAAGCTTTCTTT. The rearrangement links TRBV5-1 to TRBJ1-1, with D possibly being TRBD1 (5 bases). V was cut by 2 bases and J by 0 bases, with 11 bases left in between. Germline V gene data show CDR1 as SGHRS and CDR2 as YFSETQ. The CDR3 has 15 amino acids.